The 25 T cell receptor beta chains reported below all come from one sample, sequenced in a study of T cell repertoires and leukemia-associated antigens. TCRdb re-derived calls from the 5' RACE reads in MiXCR, one entry per CDR3 protein. The sample lists about 11,000 distinct CDR3 sequences, approximately 43% occurring once. Their recognized antigens are unknown. The sample was CD3+ T cells sorted from blood and cultured. These receptor sequences come from a female donor in good health.

The gene calls are TRBV19 and TRBJ1-3, with D possibly TRBD1 on 5 matching bases. The V gene's germline CDR1 is LNHDA and CDR2 SQIVND (reference sequence). The length of the CDR3 is 15 residues. Trimming took off 5 bases at V and 2 bases at J, with 13 bases between the two ends. This CDR3 is CASSAGRLTGNTIYF. DNA for the CDR3: TGTGCCAGTAGTGCGGGACGCTTAACTGGAAACACCATATATTTT.

Judged by abundance, this clonotype is medium-sized. This chain links TRBV4-2 with TRBJ2-1; D may be TRBD2 (5 bases). The CDR3 contains 14 residues. CDR1 is LGHNA and CDR2 is YNFKEQ in the germline V gene. Trimming shortened V by 4 bases and J by 2 bases, and 9 bases separated the two germline ends. CDR3 residues: CASSLGGPYNEQFF. CDR3 DNA: TGTGCCAGCAGCCTAGGAGGACCCTACAATGAGCAGTTCTTC.

This clonotype ranks as medium-sized. This chain uses TRBV20-1 with TRBJ2-5; 10 bases agree with TRBD2. Germline CDR1 DFQATT, CDR2 SNEGSKA (reference sequence). The CDR3 spans 14 residues. V trimming: 0 bases; J trimming: 4 bases; junction bases outside the gene matches: 2. This chain's CDR3 is CSARELAGIETQYF. The CDR3 DNA reads as TGCAGTGCTAGAGAACTAGCGGGGATAGAGACCCAGTACTTC.

The V and J genes are TRBV12-3 or TRBV12-4 and TRBJ2-1; D possibly corresponds to TRBD2 (5 bases). V lost 1 base to trimming and J lost 5 bases, with 12 bases between them. The CDR3 has 15 amino acids. CDR3 DNA sequence: TGTGCCAGCAGTTTAGGGCTAGCCCGGAACAATGAGCAGTTCTTC. It encodes CASSLGLARNNEQFF.

Sample share makes this clonotype medium-sized (0.01 to 0.1%). This chain connects TRBV20-1 to TRBJ2-7; D is possibly TRBD2 (6 bases). The CDR3 is 11 residues long. Germline V gene sequence: CDR1 DFQATT, CDR2 SNEGSKA (reference sequence). Trimming removed 6 bases from V and 3 bases from J, with 9 bases in between. The CDR3 loop is CSAGDFYEQYF. The CDR3 nucleotides are TGCAGTGCGGGGGACTTCTACGAGCAGTACTTC.

This clonotype was counted a single time. The rearrangement joins TRBV5-1 to TRBJ2-4, with TRBD2 as a possible D gene (5 bases). V was cut by 9 bases and J by 0 bases, with 16 bases left in between. This CDR3 has 15 amino acids. CDR1 SGHRS and CDR2 YFSETQ come from the germline V gene. This CDR3 reads CANNSGLLAKNIQYF. The CDR3 coding sequence is TGCGCCAACAACTCGGGGTTATTAGCCAAAAACATTCAGTACTTC.

The chain carries TRBV25-1 and TRBJ2-3; the D gene is possibly TRBD1 (7 bases). This CDR3 is 18 amino acids long. V was shortened by 6 bases and J by 3 bases, with 25 bases between the two germline ends. Per germline, CDR1 MGHDK and CDR2 SYGVNS. CDR3 region: CASRIPGAETGRTDTQYF. The CDR3, as DNA: TGTGCCAGCAGGATCCCCGGCGCGGAGACAGGGAGGACAGATACGCAGTATTTT.

Only a few counts were recorded for this clonotype. This sequence joins TRBV24-1 and TRBJ2-3; no definite D call. The CDR3 covers 13 residues. V was shortened by 3 bases and J by 4 bases, with 7 bases between the two germline ends. The germline V gene encodes CDR1 KGHDR and CDR2 SFDVKD. The CDR3 protein is CATSDLGSDTQYF. CDR3 bases: TGTGCCACCAGTGATCTGGGCTCAGATACGCAGTATTTT.

This chain joins TRBV9 and TRBJ1-3, with D possibly being TRBD1 (6 bases). The CDR3 has 17 residues. The germline V and J ends were trimmed by 1 base and 0 bases, with 14 bases remaining between them. CDR1 is SGDLS, CDR2 YYNGEE, per germline. CDR3 amino acids: CASSVYSGGPSGNTIYF. CDR3 DNA sequence: TGTGCCAGCAGCGTATATAGCGGGGGGCCCTCTGGAAACACCATATATTTT.

A few counts support this clonotype. The chain employs TRBV5-5 and TRBJ2-7; 10 bases map to TRBD1. The CDR3 totals 15 residues. CDR1 and CDR2 from the germline V gene are SGHKS and YYEKEE (reference sequence). V dropped 4 bases and J dropped 1; count of bases not matched to a gene: 5. In nucleotides, the CDR3 is TGTGCCAGCAGCCTCAAGGGACAGGGGTCCTACGAGCAGTACTTC. Protein product: CASSLKGQGSYEQYF.

This clonotype is classed as medium-sized. V usage is TRBV20-1 and J usage is TRBJ1-1, with 11 positions matching TRBD1. Germline assignment: CDR1 DFQATT and CDR2 SNEGSKA (reference sequence). The CDR3 spans 16 residues. V lost 6 bases, J lost 1 base, and 10 bases stayed unmatched. The CDR3 DNA follows: TGCAGTGCAACGCGGACAGGGGGCGTTTCGAACACTGAAGCTTTCTTT. Translating it yields CSATRTGGVSNTEAFF.

Details on this clonotype: Sequence at one end of the junction differs from germline and may be a read error. The rearrangement links TRBV5-1 to TRBJ2-5; the D gene is possibly TRBD1 (7 bases). In germline, CDR1 is SGHRS, CDR2 YFSETQ. This CDR3 contains 16 residues. CDR3 amino acids: CVSSRGRGTVQETQYF. Here the CDR3 DNA reads TGCGTCAGCAGCCGAGGACGGGGGACAGTCCAAGAGACCCAGTACTTC.

The V and J genes are TRBV12-3 or TRBV12-4 and TRBJ1-1; perhaps TRBD1 as D (6 bases). The V and J ends lost 6 bases and 0 bases respectively, with 14 bases between them. The CDR3 covers 15 residues. In nucleotides, the CDR3 is TGTGCCAGCAGCCCAATACAGGGACTGAACACTGAAGCTTTCTTT. Translation gives CASSPIQGLNTEAFF.

This clonotype was counted at least ten times. The chain links TRBV4-2 to TRBJ2-7, with TRBD1 matching over 7 bases. Germline CDR1 is LGHNA and CDR2 is YNFKEQ. The CDR3 has 16 residues. The V gene end was trimmed by 4 bases and the J gene end by 3 bases; junction bases not matched to a gene: 12. The CDR3 is CASSPTWDSKYYEQYF. CDR3 bases: TGTGCCAGCAGCCCAACCTGGGACAGTAAATACTACGAGCAGTACTTC.

This clonotype was observed a few times. Mismatch with germline at one junction end may stem from a read error. This chain joins TRBV9 and TRBJ1-2, with 8 bases that match TRBD1. CDR3 length: 14 residues. Germline lookup yields CDR1 SGDLS and CDR2 YYNGEE. In DNA form, the CDR3 reads TGTGCCGGCAGCGTAGGACAGGGACTCTATGGTTACACCTTC. Its protein is CAGSVGQGLYGYTF.

This clonotype was counted many times. The CDR3 loop is CASNSDGTGANVLTF. The CDR3 DNA follows: TGTGCCAGCAATTCCGATGGAACTGGGGCCAACGTCCTGACTTTC. The chain couples TRBV6-5 to TRBJ2-6, with D unclear. This CDR3 contains 15 residues. V shed 7 bases and J shed 2 bases, with 12 bases lying between them. Per germline, CDR1 MNHEY and CDR2 SVGAGI.

This chain connects TRBV7-9 to TRBJ1-3, with 9 bases matching TRBD1. CDR1 is SEHNR, CDR2 FQNEAQ, per germline (reference sequence). Losses at the gene ends were 2 bases for V and 5 bases for J; bases not matched to a gene: 7. The CDR3 totals 16 residues. The CDR3 nucleotides are TGTGCCAGCAGCTTAACCGGACAGGGGAAGAGAAACACCATATATTTT. This gives the protein CASSLTGQGKRNTIYF.

In its sample, this clonotype is large. In DNA, the CDR3 is TGCAGTGCCCCGGGACCGGGGAAGAACGAGCAGTACTTC. This sequence encodes CSAPGPGKNEQYF. The chain is built from TRBV20-1 and TRBJ2-7, with D perhaps assigned TRBD1 or TRBD2 (5 bases each). The CDR3 extends over 13 amino acids. V shed 6 bases and J shed 5 bases, with 17 bases lying between them. Germline CDR1 DFQATT, CDR2 SNEGSKA (reference sequence).

The V gene is TRBV20-1, the J gene TRBJ2-1, with D possibly being TRBD2 (6 bases). The CDR3 totals 16 residues. V was shortened by 3 bases and J by 0 bases, with 15 bases between the two germline ends. CDR1 is DFQATT and CDR2 is SNEGSKA in the germline V gene (reference sequence). The chain's CDR3 is CSASVGTGSSYNEQFF. The CDR3 DNA reads as TGCAGTGCTAGTGTTGGGACTGGCAGCTCCTACAATGAGCAGTTCTTC.

V usage is TRBV29-1 and J usage is TRBJ2-7; tentative D call: TRBD2 (6 bases). Looked up from germline, CDR1 is SQVTM and CDR2 is ANQGSEA. V gave up 1 base and J gave up 6 bases, with 13 bases separating them. CDR3 length: 13 amino acids. CDR3 in DNA: TGCAGCGTTGAAGTAGGGTCCGGGAGCGAGCAGTACTTC. Translation gives CSVEVGSGSEQYF.

This clonotype has only a few counts. The chain uses TRBV4-3 and TRBJ2-6; no reliable D call. V shed 0 bases and J shed 0 bases, with 9 bases lying between them. The germline V gene has CDR1 LGHNA and CDR2 YSLEER. CDR3 length: 17 residues. The CDR3 nucleotides are TGCGCCAGCAGCCAAGAACTGCACTACTCTGGGGCCAACGTCCTGACTTTC. It yields the protein CASSQELHYSGANVLTF.

The genes are TRBV5-6 and TRBJ2-7; no definite D call. Germline CDR1 SGHDT, CDR2 YYEEEE. V was shortened by 2 bases and J by 6 bases, with 9 bases between the two germline ends. This CDR3 has 12 amino acids. The CDR3: CASSFSISEQYF. The CDR3 DNA is TGTGCCAGCAGCTTTTCAATAAGCGAGCAGTACTTC.

V usage is TRBV6-5 and J usage is TRBJ2-7, with 7 bases fitting TRBD2. There are 15 residues in the CDR3. With 6 bases clipped from V and 2 bases from J, the junction kept 10 bases outside the gene matches. The germline CDR1 and CDR2 sequences are MNHEY and SVGAGI. Here the CDR3 DNA reads TGTGCCAGCAGCCGGGGAGGGGAGGGGCCCTACGAGCAGTACTTC. It translates to CASSRGGEGPYEQYF.

This clonotype has only one observation. The J gene is TRBJ1-2, the V gene TRBV12-3 or TRBV12-4; D remains ambiguous. CDR3 length: 14 residues. Deletions cut 3 bases from V and 4 bases from J, with 12 bases between. CDR3 loop: CASSFGSTRYGYTF. The CDR3, as DNA: TGTGCCAGCAGTTTCGGCAGCACCCGCTATGGCTACACCTTC.

The chain employs TRBV5-1 and TRBJ2-7, with D perhaps matching TRBD2 (8 bases). Trimming pared 4 bases from V and 6 bases from J, leaving 20 bases between. Germline CDR1 and CDR2: SGHRS and YFSETQ. This CDR3 region has 15 residues. The CDR3 loop is CASSPGGTAHTEQYF. In DNA form, the CDR3 reads TGCGCCAGCAGCCCGGGGGGGACAGCCCACACCGAGCAGTACTTC.